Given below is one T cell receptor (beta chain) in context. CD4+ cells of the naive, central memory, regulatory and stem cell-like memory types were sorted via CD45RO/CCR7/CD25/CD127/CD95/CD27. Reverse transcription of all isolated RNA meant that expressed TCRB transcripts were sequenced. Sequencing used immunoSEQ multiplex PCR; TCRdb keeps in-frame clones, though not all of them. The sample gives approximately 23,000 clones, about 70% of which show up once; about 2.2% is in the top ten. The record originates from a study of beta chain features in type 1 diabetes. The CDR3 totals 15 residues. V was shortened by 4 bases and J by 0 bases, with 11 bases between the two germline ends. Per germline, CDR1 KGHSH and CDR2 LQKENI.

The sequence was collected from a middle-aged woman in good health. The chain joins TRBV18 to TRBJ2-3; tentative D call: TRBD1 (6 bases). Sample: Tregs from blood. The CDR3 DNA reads TGTGCCAGCTCACAGACAGGCCCTAGCACAGATACGCAGTATTTT. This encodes CASSQTGPSTDTQYF.